Described below is a single T cell receptor (beta chain) sequence and its context. Its antigen remains unknown. Time point described: 2015-2016 season, 7 days after influenza vaccination. Each time point used about 40 to 110 mL of blood. Germline V CDR1 and CDR2: MGHRA, YSYEKL. The CDR3 runs 13 residues. The V end was cut by 5 bases, the J end by 0 bases, with 8 bases between. This entry belongs to a study of follicular helper T cells after annual influenza vaccination. Study-level results: Most later recoveries of Day 7 ICOS+CD38+ clones were ICOS-CD38- cTfh.

Sequencing of TCRB used Survey level resolution. Produced via immunoSEQ multiplex PCR; TCRdb's table is partial and in-frame only. The sample lists some 7,000 clones; less than 90% were seen once. Sequences were derived from CXCR5- memory CD4+ T cells sorted from blood, sampled 7 days after influenza vaccination. The rearrangement joins TRBV4-1 to TRBJ2-7; D is possibly TRBD1 (5 bases). This receptor was identified in an adult who received the influenza vaccine. CDR3 nucleotides: TGCGCCAGCAGCAACAGGAGCTCCTACGAGCAGTACTTC. Amino acids: CASSNRSSYEQYF.